Sequencing of this T cell receptor beta chain was carried out in a study of CD4+ T cells in melanoma. Sequencing was performed with immunoSEQ multiplex PCR; in TCRdb, only in-frame clones are kept and a portion is missing. The sample records around 130,000 clones, 80% to 95% being singletons. In the case of this clone: What it binds is not known.

J lost 5 bases, V lost 3 bases, and 2 bases had no gene match. CDR1 is LNHDA, CDR2 SQIVND, per germline (reference sequence). The CDR3 extends over 14 amino acids. Whole-study results and caveats: A reported correlation linked neoantigen-specific CD4+ T cells to CD8+, macrophage and B cell function.

The V gene is TRBV19, the J gene TRBJ1-4, with 8 bases matching TRBD1. This TCR derives from a human donor with melanoma. The DNA for the CDR3 is TGTGCCAGTAGTATTCAGGGGGCCAATGAAAAACTGTTTTTT. Translating gives CASSIQGANEKLFF.